The 10 T cell receptor beta chains in this list originate from one sample, sequenced in a study of T cell changes during pregnancy in multiple sclerosis. Generated by immunoSEQ multiplex PCR, the TCRdb table keeps only in-frame clones and is missing some. The sample shows about 67,000 clones, approximately 91% of them seen only once. Here the sequenced sample was peripheral blood, taken in the first trimester of pregnancy. Receptors were obtained from a female donor with multiple sclerosis, enrolled in a pregnancy study.

Here the CDR3 DNA reads TGTGCCAGCAGCCCCTGGACTAGCGAAGACGAGCAGTACTTC. It codes for CASSPWTSEDEQYF. J is TRBJ2-7 and V is TRBV7-9, with TRBD2 identical over 9 bases. CDR1 is SEHNR and CDR2 is FQNEAQ in the germline V gene (reference sequence). The trim removed 5 bases at V and 5 bases at J, leaving 7 bases unmatched. This CDR3 has 14 amino acids.

The chain links TRBV2 to TRBJ2-6; the match to TRBD2 covers 9 bases. The CDR3 is 19 amino acids. The germline V gene encodes CDR1 SNHLY and CDR2 FYNNEI. V dropped 4 bases and J dropped 3; count of bases not matched to a gene: 13. CDR3 loop: CASSGPSGTSPGGANVLTF. In nucleotides, the CDR3 is TGTGCCAGCAGTGGTCCTAGCGGGACCAGCCCGGGTGGGGCCAACGTCCTGACTTTC. The entire variable domain, with the rest obtained from reference TRBV2 and TRBJ2-6, is as follows: EPEVTQTPSHQVTQMGQEVILRCVPISNHLYFYWYRQILGQKVEFLVSFYNNEISEKSEIFDDQFSVERPDGSNFTLKIRSTKLEDSAMYFCASSGPSGTSPGGANVLTFGAGSRLTVL.

The J gene is TRBJ2-1, the V gene TRBV5-1; 9 nucleotides line up with TRBD1. J was trimmed by 8 bases and V by 3 bases; bases with no gene match: 9. Per the germline V gene, CDR1 is SGHRS and CDR2 is YFSETQ. The CDR3 spans 15 residues. As DNA, the CDR3 is TGCGCCAGCAGCTCCGGGACAGGGAACCCCCATGAGCAGTTCTTC. Protein sequence: CASSSGTGNPHEQFF. Combining the CDR3 with reference TRBV5-1 and TRBJ2-1 gives the whole variable domain KAGVTQTPRYLIKTRGQQVTLSCSPISGHRSVSWYQQTPGQGLQFLFEYFSETQRNKGNFPGRFSGRQFSNSRSEMNVSTLELGDSALYLCASSSGTGNPHEQFFGPGTRLTVL.

The rearrangement uses TRBV2 and TRBJ2-7; D not resolved. The CDR3 is made up of 12 amino acids. Germline V gene lookup returns CDR1 SNHLY and CDR2 FYNNEI. V shed 6 bases and J shed 6 bases, with 12 bases lying between them. In DNA, the CDR3 is TGTGCCAGCAGGAACCCTGTGAGCGAGCAGTACTTC. Encoded protein: CASRNPVSEQYF.

This clone appeared a few times. The chain links TRBV28 to TRBJ2-7, with D tentatively TRBD2 (7 bases). Trimming stripped 1 base from V and 3 bases from J, with 10 bases between. The CDR3 consists of 14 residues. CDR1 and CDR2 (germline): MDHEN, SYDVKM. The CDR3 bases are TGTGCCAGCAGTTTATACAGGGAGGGCTACGAGCAGTACTTC. This codes for CASSLYREGYEQYF.

The chain couples TRBV5-8 to TRBJ2-1, with 13 bases identical to TRBD2. CDR3 length equals 15 residues. Germline CDR1 and CDR2: SGHTS and YDEGEE. Trimming took 4 bases from V and 5 from J; bases not matched to a gene: 3. The DNA for the CDR3 is TGTGCCAGCAGCCCCGGGACTAGCGGGGACAATGAGCAGTTCTTC. Protein product: CASSPGTSGDNEQFF.

The chain couples TRBV5-4 to TRBJ1-1, with TRBD1 matching 10 bases. Looked up from germline, CDR1 is SGHNT and CDR2 is YYREEE (reference sequence). This CDR3 comprises 15 residues. V was pared by 4 bases and J by 1 base, with 4 bases of the junction left unmatched. The CDR3 DNA sequence: TGTGCCAGCAGCCCTGGGACAGGGGCGAACACTGAAGCTTTCTTT. It is translated as CASSPGTGANTEAFF.

Of note for this clone: At one of its ends the junction is not consistent with the germline gene, which may arise from a read error. This chain joins TRBV7-8 and TRBJ1-2, with a tentative D call TRBD1 (6 bases). The length of the CDR3 is 11 residues. Germline values: CDR1 SGHVS, CDR2 FQNEAQ. The CDR3 here is CASSPDTGLSF. CDR3 nucleotides: TGTGCCAGCAGCCCGGATACAGGGTTGTCCTTC.

The rearrangement joins TRBV2 to TRBJ1-1; 7 nucleotides match TRBD1. The CDR3 runs to 12 residues. V gave up 10 bases and J gave up 4 bases; unmatched junction bases: 6. Germline CDR1 and CDR2: SNHLY and FYNNEI. This chain's CDR3 is CANQRGPTEAFF. Here the CDR3 DNA reads TGTGCCAATCAAAGGGGGCCCACTGAAGCTTTCTTT.

The chain uses TRBV27 and TRBJ1-5; D uncertain. From germline, CDR1 is MNHEY and CDR2 SMNVEV (reference sequence). V was shortened by 5 bases and J by 3 bases, with 8 bases between the two germline ends. The CDR3 is 13 amino acids. CDR3 nucleotide sequence: TGTGCCAGCAGTCCTAGGCTCAATCAGCCCCAGCATTTT. Translating gives CASSPRLNQPQHF.